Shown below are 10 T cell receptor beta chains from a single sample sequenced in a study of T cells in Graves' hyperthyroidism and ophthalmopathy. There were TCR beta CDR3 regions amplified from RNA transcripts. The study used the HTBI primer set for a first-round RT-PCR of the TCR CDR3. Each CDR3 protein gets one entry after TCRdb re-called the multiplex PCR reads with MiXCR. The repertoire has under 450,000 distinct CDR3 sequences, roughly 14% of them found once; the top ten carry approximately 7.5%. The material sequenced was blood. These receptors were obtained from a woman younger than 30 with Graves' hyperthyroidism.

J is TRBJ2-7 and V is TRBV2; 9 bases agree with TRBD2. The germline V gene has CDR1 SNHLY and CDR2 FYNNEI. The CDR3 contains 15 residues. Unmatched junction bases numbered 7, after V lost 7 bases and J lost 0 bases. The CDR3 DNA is TGTGCCAGCACAAAAGCGGGAGGCCCCTCCTACGAGCAGTACTTC. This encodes CASTKAGGPSYEQYF.

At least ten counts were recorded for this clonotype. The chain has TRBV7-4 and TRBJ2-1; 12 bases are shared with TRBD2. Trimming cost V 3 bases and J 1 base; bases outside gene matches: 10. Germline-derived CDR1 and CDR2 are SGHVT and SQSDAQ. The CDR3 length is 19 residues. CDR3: CASSFRLAGGPWSYNEQFF. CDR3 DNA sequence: TGTGCCAGCAGCTTCCGGCTAGCGGGAGGGCCCTGGTCCTACAATGAGCAGTTCTTC.

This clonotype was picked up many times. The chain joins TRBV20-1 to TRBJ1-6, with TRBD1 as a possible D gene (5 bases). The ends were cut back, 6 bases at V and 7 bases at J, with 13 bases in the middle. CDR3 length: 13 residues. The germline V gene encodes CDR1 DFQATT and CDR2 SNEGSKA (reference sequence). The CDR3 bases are TGCAGTGCCAGGGACGGGTTCAATTCACCCCTCCACTTT. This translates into CSARDGFNSPLHF.

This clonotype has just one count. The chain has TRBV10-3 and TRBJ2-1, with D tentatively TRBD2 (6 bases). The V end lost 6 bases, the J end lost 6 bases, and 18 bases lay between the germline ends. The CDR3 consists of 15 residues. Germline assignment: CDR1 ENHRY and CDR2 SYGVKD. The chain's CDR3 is CAISPGWGGSNEQFF. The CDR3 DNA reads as TGTGCCATCAGCCCGGGATGGGGAGGATCCAATGAGCAGTTCTTC.

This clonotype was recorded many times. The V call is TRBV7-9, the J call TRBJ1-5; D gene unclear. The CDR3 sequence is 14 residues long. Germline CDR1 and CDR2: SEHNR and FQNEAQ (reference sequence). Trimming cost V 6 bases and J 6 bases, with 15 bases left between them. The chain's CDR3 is CASSMGYGSQPQHF. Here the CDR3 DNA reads TGTGCCAGCAGTATGGGGTACGGGAGTCAGCCCCAGCATTTT.

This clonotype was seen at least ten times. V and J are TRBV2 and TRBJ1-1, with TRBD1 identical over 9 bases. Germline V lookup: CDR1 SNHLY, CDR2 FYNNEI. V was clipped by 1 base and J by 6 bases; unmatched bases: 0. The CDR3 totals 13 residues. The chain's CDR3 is CASSEGDRAEAFF. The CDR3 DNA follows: TGTGCCAGCAGTGAAGGGGACAGGGCTGAAGCTTTCTTT.

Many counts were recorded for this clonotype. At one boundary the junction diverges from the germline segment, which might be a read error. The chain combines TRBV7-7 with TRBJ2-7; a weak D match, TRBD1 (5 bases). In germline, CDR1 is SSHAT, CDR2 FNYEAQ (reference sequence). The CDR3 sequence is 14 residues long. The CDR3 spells CASSLSRGPYEQYF. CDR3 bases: TGTGCTAGCAGCTTGTCTAGGGGCCCCTACGAGCAGTACTTC.

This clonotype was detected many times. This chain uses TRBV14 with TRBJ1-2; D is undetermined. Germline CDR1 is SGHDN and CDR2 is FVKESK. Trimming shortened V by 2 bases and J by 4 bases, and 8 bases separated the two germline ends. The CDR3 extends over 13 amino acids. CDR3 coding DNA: TGTGCCAGCAGCCAATCGCTTAGCTATGGCTACACCTTC. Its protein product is CASSQSLSYGYTF.

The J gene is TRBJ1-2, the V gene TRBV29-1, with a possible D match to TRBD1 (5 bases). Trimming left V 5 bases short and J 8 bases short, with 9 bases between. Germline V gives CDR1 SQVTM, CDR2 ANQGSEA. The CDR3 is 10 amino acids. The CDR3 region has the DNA TGCAGCGTTTCCCAGGGAGGCTACACCTTC. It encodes CSVSQGGYTF.

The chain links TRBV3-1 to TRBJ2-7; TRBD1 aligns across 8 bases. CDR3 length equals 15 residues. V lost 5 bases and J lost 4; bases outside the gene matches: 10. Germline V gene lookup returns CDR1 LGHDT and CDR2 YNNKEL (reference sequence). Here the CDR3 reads CASSEITGGRYEQYF. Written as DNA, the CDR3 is TGTGCCAGCAGCGAGATCACAGGGGGTAGGTACGAGCAGTACTTC.